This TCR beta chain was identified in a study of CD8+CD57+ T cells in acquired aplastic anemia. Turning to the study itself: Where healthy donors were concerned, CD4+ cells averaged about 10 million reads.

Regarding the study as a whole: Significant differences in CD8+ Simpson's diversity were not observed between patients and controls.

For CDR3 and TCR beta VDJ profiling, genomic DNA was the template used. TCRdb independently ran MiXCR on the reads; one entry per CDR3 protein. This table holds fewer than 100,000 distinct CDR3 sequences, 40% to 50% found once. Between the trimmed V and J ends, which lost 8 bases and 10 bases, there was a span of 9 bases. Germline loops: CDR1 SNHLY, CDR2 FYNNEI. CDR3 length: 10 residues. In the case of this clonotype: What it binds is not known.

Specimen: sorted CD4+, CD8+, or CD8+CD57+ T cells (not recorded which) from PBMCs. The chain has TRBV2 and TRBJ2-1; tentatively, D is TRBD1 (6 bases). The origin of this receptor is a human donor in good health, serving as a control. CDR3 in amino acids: CASARGEQFF. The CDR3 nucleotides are TGTGCCAGCGCCAGGGGCGAGCAGTTCTTC.